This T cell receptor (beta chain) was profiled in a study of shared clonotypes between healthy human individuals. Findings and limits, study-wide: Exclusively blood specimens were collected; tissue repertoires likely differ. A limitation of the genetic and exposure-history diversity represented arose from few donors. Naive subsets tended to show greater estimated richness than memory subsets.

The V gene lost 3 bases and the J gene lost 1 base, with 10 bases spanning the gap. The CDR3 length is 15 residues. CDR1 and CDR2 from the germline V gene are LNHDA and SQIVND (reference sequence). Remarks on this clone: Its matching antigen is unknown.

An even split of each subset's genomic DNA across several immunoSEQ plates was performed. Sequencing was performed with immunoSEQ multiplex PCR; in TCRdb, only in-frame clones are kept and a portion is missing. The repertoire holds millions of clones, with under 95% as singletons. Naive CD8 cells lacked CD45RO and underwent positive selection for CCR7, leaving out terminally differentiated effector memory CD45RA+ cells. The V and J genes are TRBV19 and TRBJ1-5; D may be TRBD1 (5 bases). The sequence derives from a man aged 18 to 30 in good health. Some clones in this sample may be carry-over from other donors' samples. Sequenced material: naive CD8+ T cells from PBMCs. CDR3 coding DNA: TGTGCCAGTAGTATGGGGGGAACGAGCAATCAGCCCCAGCATTTT. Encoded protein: CASSMGGTSNQPQHF.